This TCR beta chain appears in the sequencing data of a study of molecular identifiers for immune sequencing clone quantification. Trimming took off 3 bases at V and 3 bases at J, with 14 bases between the two ends. The CDR3 extends over 15 amino acids. The germline CDR1 and CDR2 sequences are LNHDA and SQIVND (reference sequence). This clonotype occurred many times. Using its own MiXCR run on the PCR reads, TCRdb lists one record per CDR3 protein. Of some 100,000 distinct CDR3 sequences in the sample, 15% to 20% are singletons; the top ten hold roughly 0.8%. The origin of this receptor is a human donor in good health. Some libraries in this study had Jurkat cell RNA spiked in. The chain couples TRBV19 to TRBJ1-1, with TRBD1 as a possible D gene (5 bases). What was sequenced was naive CD8+ T cells from blood, with Jurkat cell RNA spiked in. Sample subset: FACS-sorted CD8+CD4-CCR7+CD45RA+ naive T cells. CDR3 in DNA: TGTGCCAGTAGTATCTCGGGGCCCAAGGACACTGAAGCTTTCTTT. Its translation: CASSISGPKDTEAFF.